Listed here is a single TCR beta chain. V was shortened by 10 bases and J by 0 bases, with 16 bases between the two germline ends. Germline CDR1 and CDR2: MNHEY and SVGAGI. The CDR3 runs to 14 residues. The data belong to a study of blood T cell repertoires in COVID-19. Sequencing used immunoSEQ multiplex PCR; TCRdb keeps in-frame clones, though not all of them. This sample has fewer than 350,000 clones, with 85% found just once. The sequenced material came from PBMCs or T cells enriched from blood (not recorded which). The clonotype was recovered from a woman aged 25 to 45 who had been exposed to COVID-19. This chain links TRBV6-5 with TRBJ2-7, with D possibly being TRBD1 (6 bases). In nucleotides, the CDR3 is TGTGCCACTTTCCGGACAGCGAGCTCCTACGAGCAGTACTTC. This sequence encodes CATFRTASSYEQYF.